This TCR beta chain came from a study of blood T cell repertoires in COVID-19. Study-wide background: The United States, Italy and Spain provided the acute and convalescent COVID-19 samples.

CDR3 size: 14 residues. V lost 4 bases and J 8 bases, leaving 15 bases between the germline ends. The V gene's germline CDR1 is SGHNT and CDR2 YYREEE (reference sequence). Generated by immunoSEQ multiplex PCR, the TCRdb table keeps only in-frame clones and is missing some. The data show 150,000 to 170,000 clones, approximately 73% seen once. This clone came up a few times. The TCR was taken from a woman older than 75 with acute or convalescent COVID-19. The sequencing sample was made of peripheral blood. The chain has TRBV5-4 and TRBJ1-4; D gene uncertain. The chain's CDR3 is CASSPDGREEKLFF. In DNA, the CDR3 is TGTGCCAGCAGCCCGGACGGAAGGGAGGAAAAACTGTTTTTT.